This T cell receptor (beta chain) appears in the sequencing data of a study of radiotherapy plus CTLA-4 blockade in lung cancer. Study-level results: It was early blood T cell clone dynamics, with interferon-beta, that reportedly best predicted response.

Focal radiation with ipilimumab CTLA-4 blockade was given to patients with chemo-refractory metastatic non-small-cell lung cancer. Clones were sequenced by immunoSEQ multiplex PCR, and TCRdb holds only the in-frame ones, with some missing. Here the sample spans around 85,000 clones, approximately 86% being singletons. This clone was counted only a few times. Its antigen is not identified. Germline values: CDR1 LGHNA, CDR2 YSLEER. The V and J ends lost 0 bases and 4 bases, in that order; junction bases with no gene match: 4. The CDR3 totals 16 residues. Sequencing used peripheral blood, obtained from a patient treated with radiotherapy plus ipilimumab. The sequence derives from a human donor with non-small cell lung cancer who had a partial response to radiotherapy plus ipilimumab. The chain recombines TRBV4-3 with TRBJ1-4; 8 bases map to TRBD1. The CDR3, as DNA: TGCGCCAGCAGCCAAGAAGGAGGGACAGGTAATGAAAAACTGTTTTTT. Protein product: CASSQEGGTGNEKLFF.